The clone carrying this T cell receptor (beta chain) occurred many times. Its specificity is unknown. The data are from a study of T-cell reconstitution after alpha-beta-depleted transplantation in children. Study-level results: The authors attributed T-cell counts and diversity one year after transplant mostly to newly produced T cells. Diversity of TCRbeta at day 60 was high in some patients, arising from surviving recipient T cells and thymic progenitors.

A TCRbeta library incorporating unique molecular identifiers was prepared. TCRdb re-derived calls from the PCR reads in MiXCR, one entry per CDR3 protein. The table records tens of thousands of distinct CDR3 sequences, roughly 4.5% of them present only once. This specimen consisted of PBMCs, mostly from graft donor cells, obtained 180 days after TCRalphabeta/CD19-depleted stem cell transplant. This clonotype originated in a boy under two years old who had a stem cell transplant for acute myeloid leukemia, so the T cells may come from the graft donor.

CDR3 region: CASSPGLASYNEQFF. The CDR3 nucleotides are TGTGCCAGCAGCCCGGGATTGGCCTCCTACAATGAGCAGTTCTTC. The chain links TRBV14 to TRBJ2-1; tentative D call: TRBD2 (5 bases). The CDR3 covers 15 residues. V lost 4 bases, J lost 0 bases, and 10 bases lay in between. CDR1 is SGHDN, CDR2 FVKESK, per germline.